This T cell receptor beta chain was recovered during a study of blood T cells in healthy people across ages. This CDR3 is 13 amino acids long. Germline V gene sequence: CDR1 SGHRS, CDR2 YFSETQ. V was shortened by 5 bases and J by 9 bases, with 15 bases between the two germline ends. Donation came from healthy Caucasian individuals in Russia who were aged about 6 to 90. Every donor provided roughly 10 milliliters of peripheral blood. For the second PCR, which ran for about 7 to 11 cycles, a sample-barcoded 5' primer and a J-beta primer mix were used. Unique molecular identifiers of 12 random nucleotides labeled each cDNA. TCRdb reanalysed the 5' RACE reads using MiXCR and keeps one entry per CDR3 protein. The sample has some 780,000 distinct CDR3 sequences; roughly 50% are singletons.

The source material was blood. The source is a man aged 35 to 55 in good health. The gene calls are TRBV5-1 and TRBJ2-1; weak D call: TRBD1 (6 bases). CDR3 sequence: CASSQGTTGEQFF. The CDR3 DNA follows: TGCGCCAGCAGTCAGGGGACCACGGGTGAGCAGTTCTTC.